The present entry profiles one T cell receptor beta chain with its context. This specimen belongs to a study of CD4 T cells in relation to SARS-CoV-2 and coronaviruses. The assay was immunoSEQ multiplex PCR, and TCRdb's table has in-frame clones only and misses some. This sample has 60,000 to 85,000 clones; 85% to 95% occur once, and the top ten carry under 0.25%. Germline lookup yields CDR1 ENHRY and CDR2 SYGVKD. The CDR3 covers 13 residues. V lost 8 bases and J lost 4; bases outside the gene matches: 7. Before the COVID-19 pandemic, during about 2010-2018, CD4+ T cells were taken from unexposed donors.

The receptor was derived from a human donor in good health. This chain uses TRBV10-3 with TRBJ2-5; 7 positions agree with TRBD1. Sequencing input: naive CD4+ T cells from PBMCs. Indicated subset: naive CD4+ T cells isolated by negative enrichment. The CDR3 region has the DNA TGTGCCATCGGCCGAGACAGGGCAGAGACCCAGTACTTC. Translating gives CAIGRDRAETQYF.